The present TCR beta chain was sequenced within a study of Ad26.COV2.S vaccination and SARS-CoV-2 variants. Treatment of the sample: some 19 received Ad26.COV2.S at low or high dose, single or two shots; roughly five received placebo; per-sample allocation not given. Sample collection was performed on day 63 after the first vaccine or placebo injection. Sequenced by immunoSEQ multiplex PCR; TCRdb stores in-frame clones only, minus some. Among approximately 460,000 clones, roughly nine tenths were seen once, and the ten largest hold about 1.5%. Deletions cut 3 bases from V and 0 bases from J, with 1 base between. The CDR3 runs to 11 residues. From germline, CDR1 is SGHNT and CDR2 YYREEE (reference sequence).

This clonotype was obtained from a person aged 18-65 years who received the Ad26.COV2.S COVID-19 vaccine or a placebo. Sequenced material: peripheral blood, taken in a trial of Ad26.COV2.S vaccine versus placebo. The chain uses TRBV5-4 and TRBJ2-7; the D is unclear. This chain's CDR3 is CASSSSYEQYF. DNA of the CDR3: TGTGCCAGCAGCTCCTCCTACGAGCAGTACTTC.